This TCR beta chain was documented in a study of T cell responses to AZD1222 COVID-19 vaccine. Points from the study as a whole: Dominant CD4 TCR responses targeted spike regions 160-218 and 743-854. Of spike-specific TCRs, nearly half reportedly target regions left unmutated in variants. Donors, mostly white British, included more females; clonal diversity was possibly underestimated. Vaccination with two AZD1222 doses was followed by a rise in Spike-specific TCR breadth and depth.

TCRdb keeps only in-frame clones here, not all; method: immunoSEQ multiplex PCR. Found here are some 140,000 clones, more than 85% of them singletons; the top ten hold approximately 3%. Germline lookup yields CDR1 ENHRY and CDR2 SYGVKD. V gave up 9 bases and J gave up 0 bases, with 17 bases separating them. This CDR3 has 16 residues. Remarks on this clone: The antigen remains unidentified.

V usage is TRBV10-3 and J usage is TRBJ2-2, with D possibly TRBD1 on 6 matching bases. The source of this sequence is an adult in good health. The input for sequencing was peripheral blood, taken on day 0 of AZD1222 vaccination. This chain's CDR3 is CAIEDRQSSNTGELFF. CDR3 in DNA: TGTGCCATTGAGGACAGACAGTCCTCGAACACCGGGGAGCTGTTTTTT.